The next 26 T cell receptor beta chains were all read from a single sample in a study of blood T cell repertoires in COVID-19. Sequencing used immunoSEQ multiplex PCR; TCRdb keeps in-frame clones, though not all of them. Of 140,000 or so clones listed, roughly 80% are singletons. The sample consisted of peripheral blood. The source is a human donor in a cohort sampled during active COVID-19.

Points on this clone: The same CDR3 also results from other DNA sequences found in this sample. The J gene is TRBJ1-1, the V gene TRBV12-3 or TRBV12-4; D remains unclear. With 5 bases removed from V and 5 bases from J, the gap between germline ends came to 9 bases. The CDR3 has 12 amino acids. CDR3 nucleotide sequence: TGTGCCAGCAGTCCGAGGGTAACTGAAGCTTTCTTT. It yields the protein CASSPRVTEAFF.

The rearrangement uses TRBV10-3 and TRBJ1-6; D not resolved. CDR3 length equals 17 residues. CDR1 and CDR2 (germline): ENHRY, SYGVKD. V lost 3 bases, J lost 1 base, and 13 bases lay in between. This CDR3 reads CAISDGPESSYNSPLHF. The CDR3 DNA sequence: TGTGCCATCAGTGATGGGCCCGAAAGTTCCTATAATTCACCCCTCCACTTT.

The chain uses TRBV15 and TRBJ1-4; no clear D gene. CDR1 is LNHNV and CDR2 is YYDKDF in the germline V gene (reference sequence). This CDR3 contains 17 residues. The ends were cut back, 1 base at V and 5 bases at J, with 17 bases in the middle. The CDR3 DNA reads as TGTGCCACCAGCAGAGCGCCCCCTCGAGGTAGCAATGAAAAACTGTTTTTT. This translates into CATSRAPPRGSNEKLFF.

The chain recombines TRBV12-3 or TRBV12-4 with TRBJ1-2; 8 bases line up with TRBD1. The CDR3 extends over 12 amino acids. V lost 5 bases and J lost 8; bases outside the gene matches: 4. The CDR3 bases are TGTGCCAGCAGTGACAGGGGATGGGGCTACACCTTC. It codes for CASSDRGWGYTF.

The CDR3 spells CASSFSGGAKTQYF. The CDR3, as DNA: TGTGCCAGCAGTTTCAGCGGGGGGGCAAAGACCCAGTACTTC. The V and J genes are TRBV28 and TRBJ2-5; 10 bases line up with TRBD2. J lost 6 bases, V lost 3 bases, and 4 bases had no gene match. The CDR3 runs 14 residues. Germline V gives CDR1 MDHEN, CDR2 SYDVKM.

The chain uses TRBV2 and TRBJ2-3; the match to TRBD2 covers 11 bases. Germline V CDR1 and CDR2: SNHLY, FYNNEI. The CDR3 consists of 15 residues. The V and J ends lost 4 bases and 2 bases, in that order; junction bases with no gene match: 2. For the CDR3, the DNA is TGTGCCAGCAGTGGACTAGCGGGATTCACAGATACGCAGTATTTT. This sequence encodes CASSGLAGFTDTQYF.

The rearrangement links TRBV29-1 to TRBJ1-4, with 10 bases fitting TRBD1. Germline CDR1 is SQVTM and CDR2 is ANQGSEA. J lost 7 bases, V lost 5 bases, and 4 bases had no gene match. The CDR3 sequence is 13 residues long. The CDR3 bases are TGCAGCGTTTCCCGGACAGGGGGTGAAAAACTGTTTTTT. Translated: CSVSRTGGEKLFF.

A few counts support this clone. This chain uses TRBV27 with TRBJ2-2; TRBD1 matches 7 bases. CDR3 length equals 16 residues. CDR1 is MNHEY and CDR2 is SMNVEV in the germline V gene (reference sequence). V lost 4 bases to trimming and J lost 7 bases; unmatched junction nucleotides: 12. The CDR3 DNA is TGTGCCAGCAGTTACGACAGGGCGCCGGGCGGCGGGGAGCTGTTTTTT. Its protein product is CASSYDRAPGGGELFF.

The chain has TRBV27 and TRBJ1-1; TRBD1 matches 7 bases. This CDR3 spans 16 amino acids. The junction had 12 bases not matched to a gene; V was cut back by 5 bases and J by 3 bases. Per the germline V gene, CDR1 is MNHEY and CDR2 is SMNVEV (reference sequence). The DNA of the CDR3 is TGTGCCAGCAGTCGACAGGGACGAAGAGGGGACACTGAAGCTTTCTTT. This translates into CASSRQGRRGDTEAFF.

The chain couples TRBV5-4 to TRBJ1-1; the D gene is possibly TRBD1 (6 bases). The germline V and J ends were trimmed by 1 base and 7 bases, with 17 bases remaining between them. Germline lookup yields CDR1 SGHNT and CDR2 YYREEE (reference sequence). The CDR3 extends over 15 amino acids. The CDR3 here is CASSLSWKGGNEAFF. The CDR3, as DNA: TGTGCCAGCAGCTTGTCTTGGAAGGGGGGGAATGAAGCTTTCTTT.

This sequence joins TRBV7-8 and TRBJ1-3; no firm D call. With 4 bases removed from V and 0 bases from J, the gap between germline ends came to 4 bases. The CDR3 sequence is 13 residues long. Germline CDR1 SGHVS, CDR2 FQNEAQ. CDR3 DNA sequence: TGTGCCAGCAGCTCCTACTCTGGAAACACCATATATTTT. Its protein is CASSSYSGNTIYF.

V is TRBV7-8 and J is TRBJ1-2; 10 nucleotides agree with TRBD1. Germline CDR1 is SGHVS and CDR2 is FQNEAQ. V shed 0 bases and J 0 bases; nucleotides not matched to a gene: 4. This CDR3 is built from 17 residues. The CDR3 DNA reads TGTGCCAGCAGCTTAGCGGGACAGGGGTGGGCTAACTATGGCTACACCTTC. Encoded protein: CASSLAGQGWANYGYTF.

CDR3: CASSLVASELDEYV. In DNA, the CDR3 is TGTGCCAGCAGCTTGGTAGCTAGCGAGTTGGACGAGTACGTC. This sequence joins TRBV5-8 and TRBJ2-7, with D maybe TRBD2 (6 bases). V was pared by 0 bases and J by 11 bases, with 18 bases between. CDR1 and CDR2 (germline): SGHTS, YDEGEE. There are 14 residues in the CDR3.

The chain uses TRBV5-8 and TRBJ2-7; D gene ambiguous. Germline CDR1 is SGHTS and CDR2 is YDEGEE. This CDR3 spans 12 amino acids. The germline V and J ends were trimmed by 1 base and 4 bases, with 6 bases remaining between them. CDR3 in amino acids: CASSLLKYEQYV. The CDR3 DNA is TGTGCCAGCAGCTTGCTTAAATACGAGCAGTACGTC.

This clone was seen only once. The chain couples TRBV12-5 to TRBJ1-5; D is possibly TRBD1 (6 bases). The germline V and J ends were trimmed by 1 base and 7 bases, with 11 bases remaining between them. The CDR3 has 14 residues. Germline V CDR1 and CDR2: LGHNT, FRNRAP. The CDR3 protein is CASGLGTVIQPQHF. The CDR3 DNA reads as TGTGCTAGTGGTTTGGGGACAGTCATCCAGCCCCAGCATTTT. Supplemented by reference TRBV12-5 and TRBJ1-5, the full variable domain reads DARVTQTPRHKVTEMGQEVTMRCQPILGHNTVFWYRQTMMQGLELLAYFRNRAPLDDSGMPKDRFSAEMPDATLATLKIQPSEPRDSAVYFCASGLGTVIQPQHFGDGTRLSIL.

The gene calls are TRBV19 and TRBJ2-1; 8 bases are a match to TRBD1. The CDR3 consists of 19 residues. CDR1 and CDR2 from the germline V gene are LNHDA and SQIVND (reference sequence). Germline trimming cut 3 bases from V and 4 bases from J; bases unmatched to any gene: 17. The CDR3 nucleotides read TGTGCCAGTAGTATGTCCGGGACAGGACTAAAGAAAAAGTACAATGAGCAGTTCTTC. It yields the protein CASSMSGTGLKKKYNEQFF.

The chain combines TRBV19 with TRBJ2-1, with 8 bases aligning to TRBD1. Germline CDR1 LNHDA, CDR2 SQIVND (reference sequence). Trimming took 2 bases from V and 3 from J; bases not matched to a gene: 3. The CDR3 has 15 amino acids. CDR3 DNA: TGTGCCAGTAGTATAACAGGGGGTAGCTACAATGAGCAGTTCTTC. The encoded protein is CASSITGGSYNEQFF.

The chain joins TRBV7-2 to TRBJ1-2; D is possibly TRBD1 (5 bases). Between the trimmed V and J ends, which lost 1 base and 8 bases, there was a span of 14 bases. CDR1 and CDR2 (germline): SGHTA, FQGNSA. This CDR3 contains 14 residues. The CDR3 nucleotides are TGTGCCAGCAGCTTAGGGCGGTCGGAGGGGGGCTACACCTTC. It yields the protein CASSLGRSEGGYTF.

This chain uses TRBV4-1 with TRBJ1-3, with D uncertain. Trimming stripped 1 base from V and 0 bases from J, with 7 bases between. The CDR3 contains 15 residues. From germline, CDR1 is MGHRA and CDR2 YSYEKL. The CDR3 protein is CASSQAGYSGNTIYF. CDR3 bases: TGCGCCAGCAGCCAAGCAGGTTACTCTGGAAACACCATATATTTT.

This clone turned up a few times. This sequence joins TRBV7-2 and TRBJ1-5; D not resolved. From germline, CDR1 is SGHTA and CDR2 FQGNSA. The CDR3 has 15 amino acids. The V and J ends lost 8 bases and 0 bases respectively, with 14 bases between them. The CDR3 here is CASGQVVNSNQPQHF. The CDR3, as DNA: TGTGCCAGCGGGCAGGTCGTTAATAGCAATCAGCCCCAGCATTTT.

The rearrangement joins TRBV7-3 to TRBJ2-7, with TRBD1 identical over 8 bases. Per germline, CDR1 SGHTA and CDR2 FQGTGA. The J segment lost 2 bases and the V segment lost 4 bases, leaving 19 bases of the junction unmatched. CDR3 size: 19 residues. The CDR3 DNA is TGTGCCAGCAGCTCACTGGACAGGGCTATAAAACGACCAACCTACGAGCAGTACGTC. The encoded protein is CASSSLDRAIKRPTYEQYV.

The V call is TRBV29-1, the J call TRBJ2-3, with D possibly being TRBD1 (6 bases). Trimming removed 6 bases from V and 4 bases from J, with 14 bases in between. Germline V gene sequence: CDR1 SQVTM, CDR2 ANQGSEA. The CDR3 has 13 residues. DNA for the CDR3: TGCAGCGTAACACAGGGATACGCAGATACGCAGTATTTT. Its translation is CSVTQGYADTQYF.

V is TRBV27 and J is TRBJ2-1; a weak D match, TRBD2 (6 bases). V lost 0 bases and J lost 1, with 22 bases in between. This CDR3 contains 20 residues. Germline lookup yields CDR1 MNHEY and CDR2 SMNVEV (reference sequence). As DNA, the CDR3 is TGTGCCAGCAGTTTATCGGGAGGACTATACACCGTTGATTCCTACAATGAGCAGTTCTTC. This translates into CASSLSGGLYTVDSYNEQFF.

This chain uses TRBV7-9 with TRBJ1-5; no clear D gene. V was trimmed by 2 bases and J by 5 bases, leaving 7 bases between them. This CDR3 spans 13 amino acids. The germline CDR1 and CDR2 sequences are SEHNR and FQNEAQ (reference sequence). In DNA form, the CDR3 reads TGTGCCAGCAGCTTAAGTGCAGATCAGCCCCAGCATTTT. This encodes CASSLSADQPQHF.

This rearrangement joins TRBV21-1 to TRBJ1-6; the D call TRBD1 from the table was never checked on the DNA. TRBV21-1 is noted as a pseudogene. The length of the CDR3 is 16 residues. In DNA form, the CDR3 reads TGTGCCAGCAGCAAGCAGGGGGCTACCTATAATTCACCCCTCCACTTT. Translation gives CASSKQGATYNSPLHF.

The chain has TRBV6-5 and TRBJ1-1; no reliable D call. The CDR3 spans 13 residues. CDR1 MNHEY and CDR2 SVGAGI come from the germline V gene. The V gene lost 6 bases and the J gene lost 0 bases, with 8 bases spanning the gap. The CDR3 here is CASRKHMNTEAFF. The CDR3 DNA sequence: TGTGCCAGCAGAAAACACATGAACACTGAAGCTTTCTTT.